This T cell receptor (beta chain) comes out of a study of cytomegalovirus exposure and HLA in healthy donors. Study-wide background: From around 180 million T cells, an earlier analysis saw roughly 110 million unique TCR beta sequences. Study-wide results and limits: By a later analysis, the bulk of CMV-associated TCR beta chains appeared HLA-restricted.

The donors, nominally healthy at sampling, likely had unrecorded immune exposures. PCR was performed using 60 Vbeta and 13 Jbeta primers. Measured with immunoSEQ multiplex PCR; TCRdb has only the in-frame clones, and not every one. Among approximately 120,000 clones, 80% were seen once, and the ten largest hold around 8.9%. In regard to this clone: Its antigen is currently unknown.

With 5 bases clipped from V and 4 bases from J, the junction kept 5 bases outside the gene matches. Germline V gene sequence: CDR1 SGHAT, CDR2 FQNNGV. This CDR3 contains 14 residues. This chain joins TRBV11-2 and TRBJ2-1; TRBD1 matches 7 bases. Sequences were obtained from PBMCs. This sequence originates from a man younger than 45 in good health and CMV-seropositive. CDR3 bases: TGTGCCAGCAGCGCGCGACAGGGTTACAATGAGCAGTTCTTC. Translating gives CASSARQGYNEQFF.